This T cell receptor beta chain was identified in a study of control samples from healthy donors and cancer patients. Germline CDR1 reads SQVTM; CDR2 reads ANQGSEA. V dropped 4 bases and J dropped 7 bases, with 13 bases sitting between them. CDR3 length equals 12 residues. Generated by immunoSEQ multiplex PCR, the TCRdb table keeps only in-frame clones and is missing some. Of under 200,000 clones in the sample, about 90% were seen once. What was sequenced was blood. This TCR derives from a woman aged 25-40 years in good health. This chain links TRBV29-1 with TRBJ1-1; D uncertain. The CDR3 loop is CSVGQRSGEAFF. The CDR3, as DNA: TGCAGCGTTGGTCAGAGGAGCGGTGAAGCTTTCTTT.